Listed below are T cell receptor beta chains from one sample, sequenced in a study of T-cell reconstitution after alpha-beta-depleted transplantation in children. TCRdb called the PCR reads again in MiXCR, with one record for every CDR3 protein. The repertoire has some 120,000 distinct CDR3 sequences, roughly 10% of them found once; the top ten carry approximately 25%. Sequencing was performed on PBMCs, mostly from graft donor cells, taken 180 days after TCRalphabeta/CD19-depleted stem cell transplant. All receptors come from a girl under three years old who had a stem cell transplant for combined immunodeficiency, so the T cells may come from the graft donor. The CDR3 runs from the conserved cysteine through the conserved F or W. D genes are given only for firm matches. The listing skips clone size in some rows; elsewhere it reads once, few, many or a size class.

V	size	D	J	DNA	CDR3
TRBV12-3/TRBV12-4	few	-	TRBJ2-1	TGTGCCAGCAGTTCCTTGCGGGAAGGCAATGAGCAGTTCTTC	CASSSLREGNEQFF
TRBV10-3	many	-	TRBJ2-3	TGTGCCATCGGTCAGGCGGGCACAGATACGCAGTATTTT	CAIGQAGTDTQYF
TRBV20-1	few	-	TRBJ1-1	TGCAGTGCTAGGTCGGGTAGAAACACTGAAGCTTTCTTT	CSARSGRNTEAFF
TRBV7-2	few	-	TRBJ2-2	TGTGCCAGCAGCTTAGTGGGCGGGGCCGGGAACACCGGGGAGCTGTTTTTT	CASSLVGGAGNTGELFF
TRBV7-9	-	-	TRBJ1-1	TGTGCCAGCACCACGCGGGTAGGGACTGAAGCTTTCTTT	CASTTRVGTEAFF
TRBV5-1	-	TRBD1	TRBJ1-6	TGCGCCAGCAGTAAGGACAGGAGTAATTCACCCCTCCACTTT	CASSKDRSNSPLHF
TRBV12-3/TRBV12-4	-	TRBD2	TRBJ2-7	TGTGCCAGCAGAGGACTAGCGGGAGAGGGGGGGATCTACGAGCAGTGCTTC	CASRGLAGEGGIYEQCF
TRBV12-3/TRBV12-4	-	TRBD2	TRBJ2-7	TGTGCCAGCAGGATCGGACTAGCCTCCTACGAGCAGTACTTC	CASRIGLASYEQYF
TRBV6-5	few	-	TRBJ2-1	TGTGCCAGCAGTTACCTAACCGGGACTTCTGCCTACAATGAGCAGTTCTTC	CASSYLTGTSAYNEQFF
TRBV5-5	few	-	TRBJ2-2	TGTGCCAGCAGCTTACCCCAGGGGTTATACGCCGGGGAGCTGTTTTTT	CASSLPQGLYAGELFF
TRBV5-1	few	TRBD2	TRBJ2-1	TGCGCCAGCACCTTGGCCGGGACTAGCGCGTACAATGAGCAGTTCTTC	CASTLAGTSAYNEQFF
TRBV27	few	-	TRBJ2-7	TGTGCCAGCAGTCAGGGACTCACACCCTACGAGCAGTACTTC	CASSQGLTPYEQYF
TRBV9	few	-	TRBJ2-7	TGTGCCACCAAATTGTTCCCGAGTCCGGCCGTTAGCTCCTACGAGCAGTACTTC	CATKLFPSPAVSSYEQYF
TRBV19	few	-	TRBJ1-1	TGTGCCAGTAGTAATCGCGGCAAACTGAACACTGAAGCTTTCTTT	CASSNRGKLNTEAFF
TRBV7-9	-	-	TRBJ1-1	TGTGCCAGCAGCTTGACGGGTTATACCCCTGAAGCTTTCTTT	CASSLTGYTPEAFF
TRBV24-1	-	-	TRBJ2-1	TGTGCCACCAGTCGGCTCTCCTACAATGAGCAGTTCTTC	CATSRLSYNEQFF
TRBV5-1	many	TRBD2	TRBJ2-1	TGCGCCAGCAGCATACTAGCGGGAGAACATCATGAGCAGTTCTTC	CASSILAGEHHEQFF